This note documents a single TCR beta chain sequence. These data belong to a study of cytomegalovirus exposure and HLA in healthy donors. V lost 0 bases to trimming and J lost 4 bases, with 9 bases between them. This CDR3 is built from 14 residues. CDR1 MNHNS and CDR2 SASEGT come from the germline V gene. TCRdb's table, derived via immunoSEQ multiplex PCR, lists solely in-frame clones and lacks some. Seen here are 150,000 to 200,000 clones, about 81% observed once, and the top ten hold about 1.2%. The source material was PBMCs. The receptor comes from a woman aged 25 to 39 in good health and CMV-seronegative. The chain couples TRBV6-1 to TRBJ1-2; unclear D gene. The CDR3 DNA follows: TGTGCCAGCAGTGAAGCGGGCAGTACCTATGGCTACACCTTC. Protein sequence: CASSEAGSTYGYTF.